The next 3 T cell receptor beta chains were all read from a single sample in a study of monozygotic twins with inflammatory bowel disease. TCRdb re-called the 5' RACE reads; every CDR3 protein appears as one record, without DNA. In total, the table holds 110,000 to 150,000 distinct CDR3 sequences. Sample: blood. All receptors derive from a human donor with ulcerative colitis or Crohn's disease, or a healthy co-twin of an affected twin (not recorded which).

V gene TRBV5-1 combines with J gene TRBJ2-1. The CDR3 is 19 residues long. Germline-derived CDR1 and CDR2 are SGHRS and YFSETQ. This CDR3 is CASSSLKGRTVGVYNEQFF.

Here the CDR3 reads CASSIDRGDFENEQYF. The chain employs TRBV12-3 or TRBV12-4 and TRBJ2-7; TCRdb selects TRBD1, and the lack of DNA leaves this call unchecked. This CDR3 is 16 amino acids long.

CDR3 amino acids: CASKWGGGRRNEQFF. This chain connects TRBV28 to TRBJ2-1; the D call of TRBD2 rests on TCRdb alone, since no DNA is present to check it. The germline V gene has CDR1 MDHEN and CDR2 SYDVKM. The CDR3 covers 15 residues.